This TCR beta chain appears in the sequencing data of a study of HIV-infected patients and healthy controls. Study summary: In 14 of 16 patients, CD4 counts climbed slightly after three months but remained subnormal.

About 500 ng RNA was reverse transcribed with alpha and beta constant-region primers. Separate chain-specific third strand synthesis with multiplexing indices produced the alpha and beta libraries. Two random hexamers, added before amplification and joined, formed each molecule's 12-nucleotide barcode. MiXCR was run by TCRdb on the 5' RACE reads, yielding one entry per CDR3 protein. The sample lists under 7,000 distinct CDR3 sequences; roughly 8.7% were seen once. Study outcomes and limitations: Healthy controls shared more CDR3 sequences between individuals than HIV-infected patients did.

Antiretroviral therapy had run roughly three months, about 14 weeks, before follow-up blood collection. No cell fractionation was done, so the repertoire covers all unsorted peripheral blood T cells. Within the sample, this clonotype is medium-sized (0.01 to 0.1%). The antigen is undetermined. With V trimmed by 3 bases and J by 4 bases, 8 bases remained unmatched. The germline CDR1 and CDR2 sequences are SGHRS and YFSETQ. The CDR3 has 15 amino acids. The input for sequencing was blood, taken during antiretroviral therapy. The receptor's source is an adult with HIV infection. The chain uses TRBV5-1 and TRBJ2-3, with 7 bases identical to TRBD1. CDR3 in amino acids: CASSSQGFGPDTQYF. The DNA for the CDR3 is TGCGCCAGCAGCTCACAGGGGTTCGGGCCAGATACGCAGTATTTT.